Each of the 4 T cell receptor beta chains below was sequenced from the same sample in a study of blood T cell repertoires in COVID-19. The data were produced by immunoSEQ multiplex PCR, yet TCRdb's version contains in-frame clones alone and is incomplete. The table includes approximately 240,000 clones, roughly 87% detected once. Specimen: PBMCs or T cells enriched from blood (not recorded which). The receptors were gathered from a woman aged 25 to 39 with acute COVID-19.

In this sample, this clone turned up a few times. Distinct nucleotide sequences in the sample also encode this CDR3. This chain uses TRBV5-1 with TRBJ2-1; 10 nucleotides align to TRBD2. The CDR3 runs 16 residues. CDR1 is SGHRS, CDR2 YFSETQ, per germline. After removal of 2 bases from V and 3 bases from J, the junction contained 5 bases not matched to a gene. The CDR3 protein is CASSLAGGGIYNEQFF. CDR3 DNA sequence: TGCGCCAGCAGCTTAGCGGGAGGGGGGATCTACAATGAGCAGTTCTTC.

The CDR3 sequence is CASSPSVGQGNTEAFF. The CDR3 DNA reads TGTGCCAGCAGCCCTTCGGTGGGTCAGGGGAACACTGAAGCTTTCTTT. The J gene is TRBJ1-1, the V gene TRBV28, with a weak D call TRBD1 (5 bases). CDR3 length: 16 amino acids. Trimming pared 6 bases from V and 1 base from J, leaving 18 bases between. CDR1 and CDR2 (germline): MDHEN, SYDVKM.

The chain couples TRBV5-1 to TRBJ2-3, with 7 bases fitting TRBD1. This CDR3 comprises 15 residues. CDR1 SGHRS and CDR2 YFSETQ come from the germline V gene. The V segment lost 0 bases and the J segment 2 bases; nucleotides outside the gene matches: 3. CDR3 in amino acids: CASSLGGQNTDTQYF. The CDR3 DNA is TGCGCCAGCAGCTTGGGGGGACAGAACACAGATACGCAGTATTTT.

This chain connects TRBV5-6 to TRBJ2-7; D is possibly TRBD2 (5 bases). The CDR3 extends over 13 amino acids. Trimming pared 4 bases from V and 6 bases from J, leaving 14 bases between. Germline V gives CDR1 SGHDT, CDR2 YYEEEE. CDR3 sequence reads: CASSLGLAGEQYF. As DNA, the CDR3 is TGTGCCAGCAGCCTCGGACTGGCGGGCGAGCAGTACTTC.